The 9 T cell receptor beta chains below come from one sample, sequenced in a study of cytomegalovirus exposure and HLA in healthy donors. PCR employed 60 Vbeta and 13 Jbeta primers. TCRdb's table, derived via immunoSEQ multiplex PCR, lists solely in-frame clones and lacks some. Of around 180,000 clones detected, approximately 80% appear once; the ten largest clones hold less than 0.65%. The source material was PBMCs. The receptor set was obtained from a woman aged 45-65 years in good health and CMV-seronegative.

The V gene is TRBV30, the J gene TRBJ2-6; no clear D. This CDR3 spans 14 amino acids. The germline V gene has CDR1 GTSNPN and CDR2 SVGIG (reference sequence). Trimming removed 4 bases from V and 0 bases from J, with 7 bases in between. CDR3 sequence: CAWTGSSGANVLTF. CDR3 bases: TGTGCCTGGACAGGCAGCTCTGGGGCCAACGTCCTGACTTTC.

V and J are TRBV7-2 and TRBJ2-3, with a tentative D call TRBD2 (6 bases). Trimming pared 4 bases from V and 0 bases from J, leaving 20 bases between. In germline, CDR1 is SGHTA, CDR2 FQGNSA. This CDR3 is built from 18 residues. The CDR3 protein is CASSSSHLAVPSTDTQYF. The CDR3 bases are TGTGCCAGCAGCTCTTCCCACTTAGCGGTACCTAGCACAGATACGCAGTATTTT.

The rearrangement links TRBV11-3 to TRBJ2-7; D unresolved. Trimming stripped 0 bases from V and 0 bases from J, with 9 bases between. Germline CDR1 SGHNT, CDR2 YENEEA. There are 15 residues in the CDR3. CDR3 DNA sequence: TGTGCCAGCAGCTTAGATTCCGCCAGCTCCTACGAGCAGTACTTC. It is translated as CASSLDSASSYEQYF. Variable domain in full (rest from reference TRBV11-3 and TRBJ2-7): EAGVVQSPRYKIIEKKQPVAFWCNPISGHNTLYWYLQNLGQGPELLIRYENEEAVDDSQLPKDRFSAERLKGVDSTLKIQPAELGDSAVYLCASSLDSASSYEQYFGPGTRLTVT.

The V and J genes are TRBV7-2 and TRBJ2-1, with 7 nucleotides matching TRBD2. V dropped 5 bases and J dropped 9; count of bases not matched to a gene: 13. The CDR3 consists of 15 residues. CDR1 is SGHTA, CDR2 FQGNSA, per germline. In DNA, the CDR3 is TGTGCCAGCAGCGTGGGACTTCGGGGGGTATCTGAGCAGTTCTTC. Its protein product is CASSVGLRGVSEQFF.

This chain uses TRBV27 with TRBJ2-1; D ambiguous. There are 14 residues in the CDR3. Germline CDR1 and CDR2: MNHEY and SMNVEV (reference sequence). Trimming left V 2 bases short and J 2 bases short, with 7 bases between. The DNA of the CDR3 is TGTGCCAGCAGTTTAGCGCAAGCCTACAATGAGCAGTTCTTC. Protein sequence: CASSLAQAYNEQFF.

The J gene is TRBJ1-1, the V gene TRBV19, with a possible D match to TRBD1 (6 bases). Looked up from germline, CDR1 is LNHDA and CDR2 is SQIVND (reference sequence). The CDR3 is 14 residues long. The V end was cut by 7 bases, the J end by 5 bases, with 17 bases between. The CDR3 nucleotides read TGTGCCAGTAAAATTGCACAGGGCCCAACTGAAGCTTTCTTT. This codes for CASKIAQGPTEAFF.

The chain recombines TRBV4-3 with TRBJ1-5, with 7 bases that match TRBD1. Losses at the gene ends were 0 bases for V and 2 bases for J; bases not matched to a gene: 10. CDR1 is LGHNA, CDR2 YSLEER, per germline. The length of the CDR3 is 18 residues. CDR3 sequence (DNA): TGCGCCAGCAGCCAAGATGGATGGAGGGGGCGAGGCAATCAGCCCCAGCATTTT. Translation gives CASSQDGWRGRGNQPQHF.

The genes are TRBV6-6 and TRBJ2-1; TRBD1 matches at 7 bases. CDR3 length: 12 amino acids. The V gene's germline CDR1 is MNHNY and CDR2 SVGAGI (reference sequence). V trimming: 0 bases; J trimming: 10 bases; junction bases outside the gene matches: 0. The CDR3 nucleotides are TGTGCCAGCAGTTACTCGACAGGGGAGCAGTTCTTC. Translation gives CASSYSTGEQFF.

The chain recombines TRBV2 with TRBJ2-1; 9 nucleotides match TRBD2. The CDR3 is 15 amino acids. The germline gives CDR1 SNHLY, CDR2 FYNNEI. The V and J ends lost 4 bases and 6 bases, in that order; junction bases with no gene match: 7. CDR3 DNA: TGTGCCAGCAGTGTAGGGACTAGCCCGGGCAATGAGCAGTTCTTC. It translates to CASSVGTSPGNEQFF.